The following is a TCR beta chain sequence with its context. No antigen is known for it. The ends were cut back, 2 bases at V and 6 bases at J, with 13 bases in the middle. The germline V gene has CDR1 SQVTM and CDR2 ANQGSEA. The CDR3 spans 13 residues. This entry belongs to a study of CD8+ T cells in alopecia areata. Treatment: oral pan-JAK inhibitor, 5-10 mg twice daily. Study-wide results and caveats: Many expanded lesional clones persisted in scalp and blood during tofacitinib treatment. Higher clonality was seen in lesional scalp than in normal scalp, especially in alopecia totalis/universalis.

Isolated RNA was reverse transcribed into cDNA used as the sequencing template. The assay was immunoSEQ multiplex PCR, and TCRdb's table has in-frame clones only and misses some. The sample records fewer than 250,000 clones, roughly two fifths being singletons. The rearrangement uses TRBV29-1 and TRBJ1-2; perhaps TRBD1 as D (5 bases). The origin of this receptor is a human donor with alopecia areata. The input for sequencing was CD4+ T cells sorted from blood, taken between weeks 30 and 35, from a patient treated with tofacitinib. The chain's CDR3 is CSVEYVGLDGYTF. CDR3 DNA sequence: TGCAGCGTTGAATACGTGGGGCTTGATGGCTACACCTTC.